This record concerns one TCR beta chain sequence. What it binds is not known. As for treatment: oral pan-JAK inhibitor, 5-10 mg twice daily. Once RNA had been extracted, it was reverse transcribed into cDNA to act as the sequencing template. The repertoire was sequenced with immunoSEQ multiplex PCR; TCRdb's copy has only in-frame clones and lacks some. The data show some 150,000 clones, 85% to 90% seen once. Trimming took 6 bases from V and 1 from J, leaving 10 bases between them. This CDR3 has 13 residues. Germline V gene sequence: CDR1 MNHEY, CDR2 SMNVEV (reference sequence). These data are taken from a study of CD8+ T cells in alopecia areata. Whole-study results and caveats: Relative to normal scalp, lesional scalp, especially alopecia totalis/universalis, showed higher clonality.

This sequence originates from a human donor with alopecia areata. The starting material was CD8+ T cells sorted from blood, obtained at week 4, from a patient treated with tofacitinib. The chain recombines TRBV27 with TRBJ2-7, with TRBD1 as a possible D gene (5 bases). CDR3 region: CASSQTESYEQYF. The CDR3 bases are TGTGCCAGCAGCCAGACAGAATCCTACGAGCAGTACTTC.